What follows are 10 T cell receptor beta chains derived from one specimen sequenced in a study of blood T cell repertoires in COVID-19. Produced via immunoSEQ multiplex PCR; TCRdb's table is partial and in-frame only. The repertoire holds about 150,000 clones, about 80% seen once, with roughly 45% in the top ten. Sequences were obtained from peripheral blood. The receptors here all came from a human donor in a cohort sampled during active COVID-19.

This rearrangement joins TRBV7-9 to TRBJ1-1, with TRBD1 matching over 7 bases. Germline assignment: CDR1 SEHNR and CDR2 FQNEAQ (reference sequence). This CDR3 has 16 amino acids. The J segment lost 1 base and the V segment lost 4 bases, leaving 9 bases of the junction unmatched. The CDR3 loop reads CASSYWTGLGNTEAFF. The DNA of the CDR3 is TGTGCCAGCAGCTATTGGACAGGACTTGGGAACACTGAAGCTTTCTTT.

The V and J genes are TRBV7-3 and TRBJ2-1; D gene unclear. The V end was cut by 4 bases, the J end by 6 bases, with 13 bases between. The length of the CDR3 is 14 residues. CDR1 and CDR2 (germline): SGHTA, FQGTGA. CDR3 region: CASSSSNSPNEQFF. The CDR3 nucleotides are TGTGCCAGCAGCTCCTCTAATAGTCCCAATGAGCAGTTCTTC.

The chain is built from TRBV28 and TRBJ1-5; tentatively, D is TRBD1 (6 bases). This CDR3 is built from 15 residues. Trimming left V 2 bases short and J 5 bases short, with 13 bases between. Germline CDR1 MDHEN, CDR2 SYDVKM. The chain's CDR3 is CASSLDQGGHQPQHF. DNA of the CDR3: TGTGCCAGCAGTTTAGATCAAGGGGGACATCAGCCCCAGCATTTT.

The gene calls are TRBV27 and TRBJ2-7; 10 nucleotides align to TRBD1. J was trimmed by 4 bases and V by 9 bases; bases with no gene match: 6. The germline gives CDR1 MNHEY, CDR2 SMNVEV (reference sequence). There are 13 residues in the CDR3. The CDR3 coding sequence is TGTGCCAGTAAACCGGGACAGGGGTACGAGCAGTACTTC. This sequence encodes CASKPGQGYEQYF.

This clone appeared a few times. This CDR3 reads CASTPDSFSYEQYF. CDR3 DNA: TGTGCCAGCACCCCGGACAGTTTCTCCTACGAGCAGTACTTC. V and J are TRBV9 and TRBJ2-7; TRBD1 is a possible D gene (6 bases). The germline V gene encodes CDR1 SGDLS and CDR2 YYNGEE. The V gene lost 6 bases and the J gene lost 0 bases, with 13 bases spanning the gap. This CDR3 is built from 14 residues.

The chain has TRBV2 and TRBJ2-2; 9 nucleotides line up with TRBD2. The trim removed 5 bases at V and 7 bases at J, leaving 5 bases unmatched. The CDR3 is made up of 14 amino acids. CDR1 and CDR2 from the germline V gene are SNHLY and FYNNEI. In DNA, the CDR3 is TGTGCCAGCAGTTTGGGACTAGCTGGCGGGGAGCTGTTTTTT. Translating gives CASSLGLAGGELFF.

The V gene is TRBV3-1 (or the pseudogene TRBV3-2), the J gene TRBJ2-1; 7 bases agree with TRBD2. CDR1 and CDR2 from the germline V gene are LGHDT and YNNKEL (reference sequence). J lost 7 bases, V lost 7 bases, and 1 base had no gene match. The CDR3 covers 11 residues. The CDR3 sequence is CASKGGNEQFF. In DNA form, the CDR3 reads TGTGCCAGCAAGGGAGGGAATGAGCAGTTCTTC.

This clone has just one count. V gene TRBV24-1 combines with J gene TRBJ2-3, with 8 bases lining up with TRBD2. The CDR3 consists of 13 residues. V was pared by 9 bases and J by 4 bases, with 5 bases of the junction left unmatched. The V gene's germline CDR1 is KGHDR and CDR2 SFDVKD. In DNA, the CDR3 is TGTGCCACCGGACCCGGGGGGGCAGATACGCAGTATTTT. It codes for CATGPGGADTQYF.

The V and J genes are TRBV30 and TRBJ1-1; D unclear. Trimming pared 2 bases from V and 1 base from J, leaving 11 bases between. This CDR3 has 14 amino acids. Germline CDR1 reads GTSNPN; CDR2 reads SVGIG (reference sequence). The CDR3 loop is CAWSPGLKNTEAFF. The CDR3 bases are TGTGCCTGGAGTCCTGGACTGAAGAACACTGAAGCTTTCTTT.

The CDR3 sequence is CASSTRGQGPQPQHF. The CDR3 nucleotides read TGTGCCAGCTCAACACGGGGGCAGGGACCCCAGCCCCAGCATTTT. The chain combines TRBV18 with TRBJ1-5; maybe TRBD1 (6 bases). Between the trimmed V and J ends, which lost 5 bases and 7 bases, there was a span of 18 bases. This CDR3 spans 15 amino acids. Per the germline V gene, CDR1 is KGHSH and CDR2 is LQKENI. Drawing the rest from reference TRBV18 and TRBJ1-5, the complete variable domain is NAGVMQNPRHLVRRRGQEARLRCSPMKGHSHVYWYRQLPEEGLKFMVYLQKENIIDESGMPKERFSAEFPKEGPSILRIQQVVRGDSAAYFCASSTRGQGPQPQHFGDGTRLSIL.